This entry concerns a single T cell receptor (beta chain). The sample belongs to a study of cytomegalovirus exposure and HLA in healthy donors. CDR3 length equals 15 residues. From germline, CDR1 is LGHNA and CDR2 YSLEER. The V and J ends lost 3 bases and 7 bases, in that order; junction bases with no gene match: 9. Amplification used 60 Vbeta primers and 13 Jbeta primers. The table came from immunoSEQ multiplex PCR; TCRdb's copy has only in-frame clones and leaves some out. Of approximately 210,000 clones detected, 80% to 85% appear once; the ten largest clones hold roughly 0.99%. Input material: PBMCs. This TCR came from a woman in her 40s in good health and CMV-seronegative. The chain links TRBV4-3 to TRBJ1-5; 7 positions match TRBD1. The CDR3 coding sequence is TGCGCCAGCAGCCACCGGCACAGGGGAGGACAGCCCCAGCATTTT. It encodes CASSHRHRGGQPQHF.